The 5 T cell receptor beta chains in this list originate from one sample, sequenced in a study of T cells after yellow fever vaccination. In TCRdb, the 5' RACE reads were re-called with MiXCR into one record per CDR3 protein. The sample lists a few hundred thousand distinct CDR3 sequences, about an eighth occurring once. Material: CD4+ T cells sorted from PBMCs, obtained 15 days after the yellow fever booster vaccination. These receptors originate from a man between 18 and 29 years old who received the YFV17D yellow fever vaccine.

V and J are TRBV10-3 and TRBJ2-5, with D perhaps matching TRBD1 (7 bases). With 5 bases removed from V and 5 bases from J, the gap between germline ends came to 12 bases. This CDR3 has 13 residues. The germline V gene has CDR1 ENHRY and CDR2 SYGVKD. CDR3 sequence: CAISSGGRETQYF. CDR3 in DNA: TGTGCCATCAGTTCAGGGGGGAGGGAGACCCAGTACTTC.

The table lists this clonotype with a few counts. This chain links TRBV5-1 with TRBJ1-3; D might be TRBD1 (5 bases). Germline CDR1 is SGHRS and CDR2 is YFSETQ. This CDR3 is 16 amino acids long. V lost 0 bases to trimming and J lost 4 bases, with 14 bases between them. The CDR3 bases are TGCGCCAGCAGCTTGGAACCGGATGGGGCGGGAAACACCATATATTTT. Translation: CASSLEPDGAGNTIYF.

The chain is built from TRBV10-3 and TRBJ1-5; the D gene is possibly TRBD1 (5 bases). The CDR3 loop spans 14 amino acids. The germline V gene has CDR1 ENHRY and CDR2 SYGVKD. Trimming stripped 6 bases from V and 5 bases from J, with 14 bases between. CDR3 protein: CAISAVWGDQPQHF. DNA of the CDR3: TGTGCCATCAGCGCGGTTTGGGGGGATCAGCCCCAGCATTTT.

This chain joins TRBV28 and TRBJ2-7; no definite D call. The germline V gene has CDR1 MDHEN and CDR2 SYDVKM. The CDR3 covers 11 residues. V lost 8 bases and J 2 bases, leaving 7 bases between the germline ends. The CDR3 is CASAPPYEQYV. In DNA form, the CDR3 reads TGTGCCAGCGCCCCACCCTACGAGCAGTACGTC.

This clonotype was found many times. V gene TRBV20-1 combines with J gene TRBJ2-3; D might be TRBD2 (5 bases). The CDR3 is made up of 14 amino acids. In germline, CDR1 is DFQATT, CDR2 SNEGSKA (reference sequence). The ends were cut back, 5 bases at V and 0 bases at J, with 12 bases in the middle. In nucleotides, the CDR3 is TGCAGTGCTCCTCTGGAGGACAGCACAGATACGCAGTATTTT. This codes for CSAPLEDSTDTQYF.